This T cell receptor (beta chain) was observed in a study of T cell repertoires and HLA-DP antigens. Across the whole study: Transduced HeLa cells presented HLA-DP to CD4+ T cells. Study-wide findings and caveats: Clones undetected before culture averaged about 35% against one allele and approximately 51% against the other.

Trimming took off 1 base at V and 1 base at J, with 7 bases between the two ends. Germline values: CDR1 SEHNR, CDR2 FQNEAQ (reference sequence). CDR3 length: 14 residues. The PCR primers covered 54 TRBV and 13 TRBJ segments. Using immunoSEQ multiplex PCR, the repertoire was profiled, and TCRdb retains in-frame clones only, with some absent. The data contain about 2,000 clones, over 70% of them seen just once; the ten biggest clones take up around 45%. After around 15 days' expansion, CD4+ cells were restimulated about 23 h with HeLa expressing allogeneic DPB1. HeLa stimulator cells carried retrovirally transduced HLA-DPA1/DPB1, HLA-DM, invariant chain and CD80. Irradiated (100 Gy) HeLa cells stimulated CD4+ cells at 3:1 with roughly 50 U/mL IL-2.

This clonotype was obtained from a man over 45 in good health and CMV-seronegative. The sample was CD137- CD4+ T cells from cultured PBMCs. This chain links TRBV7-9 with TRBJ1-1, with D uncertain. The CDR3 here is CASSLEPKNTEAFF. In DNA form, the CDR3 reads TGTGCCAGCAGCTTAGAACCGAAGAACACTGAAGCTTTCTTT.